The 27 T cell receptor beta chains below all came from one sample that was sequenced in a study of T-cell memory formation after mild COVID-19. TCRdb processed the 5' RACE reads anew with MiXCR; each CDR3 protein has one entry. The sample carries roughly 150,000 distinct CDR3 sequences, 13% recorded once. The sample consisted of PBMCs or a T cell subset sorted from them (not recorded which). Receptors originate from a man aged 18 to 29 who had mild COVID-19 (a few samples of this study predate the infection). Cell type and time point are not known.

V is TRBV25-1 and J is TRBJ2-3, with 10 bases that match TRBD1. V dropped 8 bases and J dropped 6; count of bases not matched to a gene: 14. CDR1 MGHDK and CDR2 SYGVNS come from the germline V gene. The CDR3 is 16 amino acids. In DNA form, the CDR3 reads TGTGCCAGCTTGGGGTATTCGGGACAGGGGAAGGATACGCAGTATTTT. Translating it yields CASLGYSGQGKDTQYF.

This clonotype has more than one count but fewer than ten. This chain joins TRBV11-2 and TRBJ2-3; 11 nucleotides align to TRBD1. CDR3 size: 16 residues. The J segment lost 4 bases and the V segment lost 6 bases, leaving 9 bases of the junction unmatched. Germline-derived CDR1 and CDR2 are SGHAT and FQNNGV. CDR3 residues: CASSNPGQGGSDTQYF. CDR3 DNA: TGTGCCAGCAGTAATCCGGGACAGGGGGGATCAGATACGCAGTATTTT.

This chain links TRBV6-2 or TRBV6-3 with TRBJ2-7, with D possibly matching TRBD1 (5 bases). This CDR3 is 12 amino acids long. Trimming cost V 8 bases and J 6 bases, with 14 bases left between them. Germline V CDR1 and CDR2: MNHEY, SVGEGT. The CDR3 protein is CASDLGVGEQYV. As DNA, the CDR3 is TGTGCCAGCGACCTAGGGGTCGGCGAGCAGTACGTC.

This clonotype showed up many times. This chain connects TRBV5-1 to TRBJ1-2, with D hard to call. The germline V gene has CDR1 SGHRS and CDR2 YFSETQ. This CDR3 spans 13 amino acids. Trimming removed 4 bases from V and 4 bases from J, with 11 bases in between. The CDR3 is CASSAGPSYGYTF. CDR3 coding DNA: TGCGCCAGCAGCGCTGGACCTAGCTATGGCTACACCTTC.

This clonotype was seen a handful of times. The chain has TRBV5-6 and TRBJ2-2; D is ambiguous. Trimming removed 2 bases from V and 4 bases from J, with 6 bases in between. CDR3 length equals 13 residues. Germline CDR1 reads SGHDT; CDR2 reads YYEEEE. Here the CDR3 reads CASSFGFTGELFF. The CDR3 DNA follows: TGTGCCAGCAGCTTTGGGTTCACCGGGGAGCTGTTTTTT.

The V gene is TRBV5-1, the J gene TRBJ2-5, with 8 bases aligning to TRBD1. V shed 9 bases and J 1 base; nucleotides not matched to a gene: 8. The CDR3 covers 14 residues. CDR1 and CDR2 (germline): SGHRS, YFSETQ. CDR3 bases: TGCGCCACCACTGGACAGGGCCGCCAAGAGACCCAGTACTTC. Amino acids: CATTGQGRQETQYF.

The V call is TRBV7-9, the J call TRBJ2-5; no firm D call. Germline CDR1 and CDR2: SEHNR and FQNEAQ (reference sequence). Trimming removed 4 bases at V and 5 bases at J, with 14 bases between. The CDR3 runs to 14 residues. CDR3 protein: CASSSVGGGETQYF. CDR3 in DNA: TGTGCCAGCAGCTCAGTTGGTGGTGGGGAGACCCAGTACTTC.

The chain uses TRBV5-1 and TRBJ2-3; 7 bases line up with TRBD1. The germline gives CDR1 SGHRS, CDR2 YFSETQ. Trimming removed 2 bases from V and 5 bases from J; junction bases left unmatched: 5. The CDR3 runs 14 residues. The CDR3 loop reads CASSFGQAEDTQYF. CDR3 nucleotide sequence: TGCGCCAGCAGCTTCGGACAGGCGGAAGATACGCAGTATTTT. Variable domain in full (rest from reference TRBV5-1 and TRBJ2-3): KAGVTQTPRYLIKTRGQQVTLSCSPISGHRSVSWYQQTPGQGLQFLFEYFSETQRNKGNFPGRFSGRQFSNSRSEMNVSTLELGDSALYLCASSFGQAEDTQYFGPGTRLTVL.

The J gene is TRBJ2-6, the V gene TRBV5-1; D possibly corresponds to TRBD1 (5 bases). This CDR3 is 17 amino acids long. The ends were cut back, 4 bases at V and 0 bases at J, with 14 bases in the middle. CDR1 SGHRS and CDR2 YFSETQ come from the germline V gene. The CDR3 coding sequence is TGCGCCAGCAGCCGCGTAGGGGTTAACTCTGGGGCCAACGTCCTGACTTTC. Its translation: CASSRVGVNSGANVLTF. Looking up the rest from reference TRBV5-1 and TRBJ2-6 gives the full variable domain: KAGVTQTPRYLIKTRGQQVTLSCSPISGHRSVSWYQQTPGQGLQFLFEYFSETQRNKGNFPGRFSGRQFSNSRSEMNVSTLELGDSALYLCASSRVGVNSGANVLTFGAGSRLTVL.

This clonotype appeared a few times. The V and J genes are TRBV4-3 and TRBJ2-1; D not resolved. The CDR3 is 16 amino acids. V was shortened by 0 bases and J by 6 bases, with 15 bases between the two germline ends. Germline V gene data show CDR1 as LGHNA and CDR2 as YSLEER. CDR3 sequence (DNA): TGCGCCAGCAGCCAAGAGGGCGGAAGAGGTTCCAATGAGCAGTTCTTC. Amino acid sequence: CASSQEGGRGSNEQFF.

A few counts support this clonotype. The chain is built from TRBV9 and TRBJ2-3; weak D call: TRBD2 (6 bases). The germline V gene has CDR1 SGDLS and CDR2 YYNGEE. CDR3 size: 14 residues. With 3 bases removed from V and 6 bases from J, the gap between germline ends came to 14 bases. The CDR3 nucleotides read TGTGCCAGCAGCGCCCGACTAGGTTCGGATACGCAGTATTTT. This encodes CASSARLGSDTQYF.

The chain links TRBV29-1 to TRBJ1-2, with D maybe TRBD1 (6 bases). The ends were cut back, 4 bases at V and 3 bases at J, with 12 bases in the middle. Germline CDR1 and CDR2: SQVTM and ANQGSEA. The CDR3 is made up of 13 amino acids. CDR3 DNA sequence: TGCAGCGTTGTTGAGGGACACTACTATGGCTACACCTTC. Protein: CSVVEGHYYGYTF.

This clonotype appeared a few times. CDR3 sequence reads: CASSRSGGAGDTQYF. The CDR3 nucleotides are TGTGCCAGCAGCCGGAGCGGGGGGGCCGGAGATACGCAGTATTTT. The rearrangement joins TRBV7-3 to TRBJ2-3, with 10 bases aligning to TRBD2. The CDR3 consists of 15 residues. V shed 5 bases and J 5 bases; nucleotides not matched to a gene: 7. CDR1 and CDR2 (germline): SGHTA, FQGTGA.

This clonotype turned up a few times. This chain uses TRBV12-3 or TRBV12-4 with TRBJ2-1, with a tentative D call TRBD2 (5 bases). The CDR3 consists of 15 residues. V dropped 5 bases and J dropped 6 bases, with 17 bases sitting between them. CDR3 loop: CASSPQPGTLNEQFF. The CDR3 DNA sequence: TGTGCCAGCAGTCCACAGCCGGGAACCCTCAATGAGCAGTTCTTC.

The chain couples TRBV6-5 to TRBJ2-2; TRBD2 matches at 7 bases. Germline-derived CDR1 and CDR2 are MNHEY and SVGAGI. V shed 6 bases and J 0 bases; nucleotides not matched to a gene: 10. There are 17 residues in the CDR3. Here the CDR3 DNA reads TGTGCCAGCAGACAGAACGGGGGGACCGCGAACACCGGGGAGCTGTTTTTT. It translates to CASRQNGGTANTGELFF.

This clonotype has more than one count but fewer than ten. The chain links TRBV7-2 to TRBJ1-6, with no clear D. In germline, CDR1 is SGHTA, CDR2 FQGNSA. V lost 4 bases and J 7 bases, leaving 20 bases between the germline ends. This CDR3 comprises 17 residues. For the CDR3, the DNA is TGTGCCAGCAGCTCAACCCCCATCGTACGCCCGAATTCACCCCTCCACTTT. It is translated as CASSSTPIVRPNSPLHF. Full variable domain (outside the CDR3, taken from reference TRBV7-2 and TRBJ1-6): GAGVSQSPSNKVTEKGKDVELRCDPISGHTALYWYRQSLGQGLEFLIYFQGNSAPDKSGLPSDRFSAERTGGSVSTLTIQRTQQEDSAVYLCASSSTPIVRPNSPLHFGNGTRLTVT.

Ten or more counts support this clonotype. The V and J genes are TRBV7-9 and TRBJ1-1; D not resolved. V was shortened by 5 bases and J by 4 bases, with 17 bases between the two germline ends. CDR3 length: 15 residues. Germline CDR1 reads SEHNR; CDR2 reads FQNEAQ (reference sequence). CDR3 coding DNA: TGTGCCAGCAGCCCAAAAATCCGAGTAGGCACTGAAGCTTTCTTT. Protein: CASSPKIRVGTEAFF.

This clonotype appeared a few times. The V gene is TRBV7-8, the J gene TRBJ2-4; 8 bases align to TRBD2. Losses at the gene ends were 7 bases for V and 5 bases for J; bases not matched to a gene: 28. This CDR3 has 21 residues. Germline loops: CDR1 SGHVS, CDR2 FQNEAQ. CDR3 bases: TGTGCCAGCACCACGCCTAGAGTGCGGGGGGCCTCCACAAAGGGGGAAAACATTCAGTACTTC. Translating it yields CASTTPRVRGASTKGENIQYF.

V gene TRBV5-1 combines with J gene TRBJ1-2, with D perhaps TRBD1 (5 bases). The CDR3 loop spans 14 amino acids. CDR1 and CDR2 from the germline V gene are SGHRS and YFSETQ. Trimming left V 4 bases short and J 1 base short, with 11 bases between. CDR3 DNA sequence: TGCGCCAGCAGCCCAGAGACAGTTAACTATGGCTACACCTTC. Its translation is CASSPETVNYGYTF.

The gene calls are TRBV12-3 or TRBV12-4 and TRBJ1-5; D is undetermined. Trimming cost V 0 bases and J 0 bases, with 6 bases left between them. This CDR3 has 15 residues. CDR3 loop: CASSLALYSNQPQHF. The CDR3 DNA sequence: TGTGCCAGCAGTTTAGCGCTTTATAGCAATCAGCCCCAGCATTTT.

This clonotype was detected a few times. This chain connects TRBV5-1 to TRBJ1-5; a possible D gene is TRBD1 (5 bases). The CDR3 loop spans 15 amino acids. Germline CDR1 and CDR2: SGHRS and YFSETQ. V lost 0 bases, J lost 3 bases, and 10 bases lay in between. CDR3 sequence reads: CASSLAPGPNQPQHF. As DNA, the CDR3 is TGCGCCAGCAGCTTGGCTCCAGGGCCCAATCAGCCCCAGCATTTT.

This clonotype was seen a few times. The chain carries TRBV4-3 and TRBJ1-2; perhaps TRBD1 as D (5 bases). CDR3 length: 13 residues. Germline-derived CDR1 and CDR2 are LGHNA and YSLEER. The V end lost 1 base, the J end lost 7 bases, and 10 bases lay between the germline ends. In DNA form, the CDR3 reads TGCGCCAGCAGCCAAGGGGGGGGTCGTGGCTACACCTTC. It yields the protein CASSQGGGRGYTF.

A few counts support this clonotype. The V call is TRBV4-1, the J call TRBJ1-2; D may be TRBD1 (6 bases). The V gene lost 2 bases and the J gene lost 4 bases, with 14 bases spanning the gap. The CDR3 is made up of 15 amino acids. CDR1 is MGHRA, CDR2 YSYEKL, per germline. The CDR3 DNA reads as TGCGCCAGCAGCCAACCGTCGACAGGAAGCTATGGCTACACCTTC. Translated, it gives CASSQPSTGSYGYTF.

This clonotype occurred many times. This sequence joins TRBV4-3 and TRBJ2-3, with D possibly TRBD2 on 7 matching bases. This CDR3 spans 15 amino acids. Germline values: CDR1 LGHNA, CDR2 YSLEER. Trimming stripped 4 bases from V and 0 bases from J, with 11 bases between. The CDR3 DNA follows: TGCGCCAGCAGCCCTAGGGGGGGTAGCACAGATACGCAGTATTTT. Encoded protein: CASSPRGGSTDTQYF.

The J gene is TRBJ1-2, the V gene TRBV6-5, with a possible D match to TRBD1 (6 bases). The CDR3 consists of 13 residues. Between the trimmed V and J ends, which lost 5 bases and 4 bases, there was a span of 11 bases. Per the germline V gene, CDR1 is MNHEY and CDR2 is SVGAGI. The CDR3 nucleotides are TGTGCCAGCAGTGAACAGGGTAGCTATGGCTACACCTTC. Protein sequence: CASSEQGSYGYTF.

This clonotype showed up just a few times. As DNA, the CDR3 is TGCAGTGCTGGCTCACAGGGAACCCTCGGGGAGCTGTTTTTT. Translated, it gives CSAGSQGTLGELFF. The chain uses TRBV20-1 and TRBJ2-2; D is possibly TRBD1 (6 bases). Germline loops: CDR1 DFQATT, CDR2 SNEGSKA (reference sequence). This CDR3 comprises 14 residues. Trimming stripped 5 bases from V and 7 bases from J, with 17 bases between.

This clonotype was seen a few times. CDR3 bases: TGTGCCAGCAGTGGGTCCCAGAGCTCCTATAATTCACCCCTCCACTTT. Its translation: CASSGSQSSYNSPLHF. The V and J genes are TRBV2 and TRBJ1-6; D unclear. The CDR3 runs 16 residues. CDR1 and CDR2 (germline): SNHLY, FYNNEI. The V end lost 4 bases, the J end lost 0 bases, and 10 bases lay between the germline ends. Complete variable domain (other parts from reference TRBV2 and TRBJ1-6): EPEVTQTPSHQVTQMGQEVILRCVPISNHLYFYWYRQILGQKVEFLVSFYNNEISEKSEIFDDQFSVERPDGSNFTLKIRSTKLEDSAMYFCASSGSQSSYNSPLHFGNGTRLTVT.